Listed below are T cell receptor beta chains from one sample, sequenced in a study of T cell responses to AZD1222 COVID-19 vaccine. Measured with immunoSEQ multiplex PCR; TCRdb has only the in-frame clones, and not every one. The data contain 55,000 to 75,000 clones, over 60% of them seen just once; the ten biggest clones take up around 10%. The sample here was peripheral blood, taken on day 0 of AZD1222 vaccination. The receptor set was obtained from an adult in good health. The CDR3 runs from the conserved cysteine through the conserved F or W. D genes are given only for firm matches. Size is stated for part of the rows, as once, few or many counts, or as a class when the clone is expanded.

d_gene: .
abundance: .
v_gene: TRBV6-6
j_gene: TRBJ1-6
CDR3nt: TGTGCCAGCAGTTACTCAGAGGAAAATTCACCCCTCCACTTT
CDR3aa: CASSYSEENSPLHF

d_gene: .
abundance: .
v_gene: TRBV7-6
j_gene: TRBJ1-4
CDR3nt: TGTGCCAGCAGCTTAGGTTACGGCGGGGGAGCAACTAATGAAAAACTGTTTTTT
CDR3aa: CASSLGYGGGATNEKLFF

d_gene: TRBD1
abundance: few
v_gene: TRBV18
j_gene: TRBJ1-5
CDR3nt: TGTGCCAGCTCGGAGGGACAGGGGGTCAATCAGCCCCAGCATTTT
CDR3aa: CASSEGQGVNQPQHF

d_gene: TRBD2
abundance: .
v_gene: TRBV9
j_gene: TRBJ2-5
CDR3nt: TGTGCCAGCAGCGTAGGGCAGACTAGCGGGTACCAAGAGACCCAGTACTTC
CDR3aa: CASSVGQTSGYQETQYF

d_gene: .
abundance: .
v_gene: TRBV27
j_gene: TRBJ1-1
CDR3nt: TGTGCCAGCAGAGGGGGGACTGAAGCTTTCTTT
CDR3aa: CASRGGTEAFF

d_gene: .
abundance: .
v_gene: TRBV4-2
j_gene: TRBJ2-7
CDR3nt: TGTGCCAGCAGCCAAGATCAGCAATACGAGCAGTACTTC
CDR3aa: CASSQDQQYEQYF

d_gene: .
abundance: .
v_gene: TRBV29-1
j_gene: TRBJ1-5
CDR3nt: TGCAGCGTTGGCGCTGAGAATCAGCCCCAGCATTTT
CDR3aa: CSVGAENQPQHF

d_gene: .
abundance: .
v_gene: TRBV30
j_gene: TRBJ1-4
CDR3nt: TGTGCCTGGAGTGTAGGAACATCCACTAATGAAAAACTGTTTTTT
CDR3aa: CAWSVGTSTNEKLFF

d_gene: .
abundance: .
v_gene: TRBV7-2
j_gene: TRBJ1-2
CDR3nt: TGTGCCAGCAGCTTTAGTAACGGTGAATACGGCTACACCTTC
CDR3aa: CASSFSNGEYGYTF

d_gene: TRBD1
abundance: .
v_gene: TRBV5-1
j_gene: TRBJ2-2
CDR3nt: TGCGCCAGCAGCTTTTCGGGACAGGGGGTTCCCGGGGAGCTGTTTTTT
CDR3aa: CASSFSGQGVPGELFF

d_gene: .
abundance: .
v_gene: TRBV4-3
j_gene: TRBJ1-6
CDR3nt: TGCGCCAGCAGCCAAGAGTGGGGGTTTTACCGTTCACCCCTCCACTTT
CDR3aa: CASSQEWGFYRSPLHF

d_gene: TRBD1
abundance: .
v_gene: TRBV7-9
j_gene: TRBJ1-1
CDR3nt: TGTGCCAGCAGCTGGGACAGGGGAAGCACTGAAGCTTTCTTT
CDR3aa: CASSWDRGSTEAFF

d_gene: TRBD2
abundance: .
v_gene: TRBV9
j_gene: TRBJ2-6
CDR3nt: TGTGCCAGCAGCCGGACTAGCGGTACCTCTGGGGCCAACGTCCTGACTTTC
CDR3aa: CASSRTSGTSGANVLTF

d_gene: .
abundance: .
v_gene: TRBV6-5
j_gene: TRBJ2-7
CDR3nt: TGTGCCAGCAGTTTTAGGGTGGGCTACGAGCAGTACTTC
CDR3aa: CASSFRVGYEQYF

d_gene: TRBD1
abundance: .
v_gene: TRBV28
j_gene: TRBJ2-7
CDR3nt: TGTGCCAGCAGTTTCCGGACAGGGGGTAGCACCTACGAGCAGTACTTC
CDR3aa: CASSFRTGGSTYEQYF

d_gene: TRBD1
abundance: .
v_gene: TRBV30
j_gene: TRBJ1-4
CDR3nt: TGTGCCTGGCGGACAGGGGGATTTGATGAAAAACTGTTTTTT
CDR3aa: CAWRTGGFDEKLFF

d_gene: .
abundance: .
v_gene: TRBV27
j_gene: TRBJ1-2
CDR3nt: TGTGCCAGCACTAAATGGGCCTCGGAAAAGGGTAACGGCTACACCTTC
CDR3aa: CASTKWASEKGNGYTF

d_gene: .
abundance: once
v_gene: TRBV27
j_gene: TRBJ2-7
CDR3nt: TGTGCCAGCAGTTCGGGTACGTACGAGCAGTACTTC
CDR3aa: CASSSGTYEQYF

d_gene: .
abundance: .
v_gene: TRBV7-2
j_gene: TRBJ2-2
CDR3nt: TGTGCCAGCAGCGTAGAGCCGTTATTTCTGGGTGAGCTGTTTTTT
CDR3aa: CASSVEPLFLGELFF

d_gene: TRBD2
abundance: .
v_gene: TRBV5-1
j_gene: TRBJ2-7
CDR3nt: TGCGCCAGCAGCGTCGGACTAGCGGGGGGCCTCTCCTACGAGCAGTACTTC
CDR3aa: CASSVGLAGGLSYEQYF

d_gene: TRBD1
abundance: .
v_gene: TRBV5-1
j_gene: TRBJ2-2
CDR3nt: TGCGCCAGCAGCTTCGGACAGGGCGGAGGAGAGCTGTTTTTT
CDR3aa: CASSFGQGGGELFF

d_gene: .
abundance: .
v_gene: TRBV4-1
j_gene: TRBJ1-3
CDR3nt: TGCGCCAGCAGCCAAGAATTGTATCGGGACCGACGCTCTGGAAACACCATATATTTT
CDR3aa: CASSQELYRDRRSGNTIYF

d_gene: .
abundance: once
v_gene: TRBV25-1
j_gene: TRBJ2-3
CDR3nt: TGTGCCAGCAGGACCTCGAACTCGGATACGCAGTATTTT
CDR3aa: CASRTSNSDTQYF

d_gene: TRBD2
abundance: .
v_gene: TRBV13
j_gene: TRBJ2-5
CDR3nt: TGTGCCAGCAGAAGGCGGGGGGCCCAAGAGACCCAGTACTTC
CDR3aa: CASRRRGAQETQYF

d_gene: TRBD1
abundance: .
v_gene: TRBV25-1
j_gene: TRBJ1-3
CDR3nt: TGTGCCAGCAGTGAATGGGGACAGGGAAAAGGAAACACCATATATTTT
CDR3aa: CASSEWGQGKGNTIYF

d_gene: .
abundance: .
v_gene: TRBV7-8
j_gene: TRBJ2-7
CDR3nt: TGTGCCAGCAGCTTATTTCAGGGGGGGCACGAGCAGTACTTC
CDR3aa: CASSLFQGGHEQYF

d_gene: .
abundance: .
v_gene: TRBV3-1/TRBV3-2
j_gene: TRBJ1-2
CDR3nt: TGTGCCAGCAGCCATTCGGCAACCGGCTACACCTTC
CDR3aa: CASSHSATGYTF

d_gene: .
abundance: .
v_gene: TRBV4-1
j_gene: TRBJ1-6
CDR3nt: TGCGCCAGCAGCCAAGATCAACGAGAAATAAGTGCTTCACCCCTCCACTTT
CDR3aa: CASSQDQREISASPLHF

d_gene: .
abundance: .
v_gene: TRBV7-9
j_gene: TRBJ2-5
CDR3nt: TGTGCCAGCAGCTTAGGTCAGGGCGGGCAAGAGACCCAGTACTTC
CDR3aa: CASSLGQGGQETQYF

d_gene: .
abundance: .
v_gene: TRBV28
j_gene: TRBJ1-6
CDR3nt: TGTGCCAGCTTTAAGAATTCACCCCTCCACTTT
CDR3aa: CASFKNSPLHF

d_gene: TRBD2
abundance: .
v_gene: TRBV10-3
j_gene: TRBJ2-2
CDR3nt: TGTGCCATCAGTGAGGAGCCCGCGGGGGGGAACACCGGGGAGCTGTTTTTT
CDR3aa: CAISEEPAGGNTGELFF

d_gene: .
abundance: .
v_gene: TRBV7-9
j_gene: TRBJ2-1
CDR3nt: TGTGCCAGCAGCTTATATTCGTGGCCGCTGAGCTCCTACAATGAGCAGTTCTTC
CDR3aa: CASSLYSWPLSSYNEQFF

d_gene: TRBD1
abundance: .
v_gene: TRBV6-2/TRBV6-3
j_gene: TRBJ1-5
CDR3nt: TGTGCCAGCAGTCCCAACCAATACAGGGGGCGCAGGGAGCCCCAGCATTTT
CDR3aa: CASSPNQYRGRREPQHF

d_gene: .
abundance: once
v_gene: TRBV18
j_gene: TRBJ2-5
CDR3nt: TGTGTCAGCTCACTTCTTCGGGGCCAAGAGACCCAGTACTTC
CDR3aa: CVSSLLRGQETQYF

d_gene: .
abundance: once
v_gene: TRBV3-1/TRBV3-2
j_gene: TRBJ1-2
CDR3nt: TGTGCCAGCAGCCAATGGGAGGGGGGTAACTATGGCTACACCTTC
CDR3aa: CASSQWEGGNYGYTF

d_gene: .
abundance: .
v_gene: TRBV29-1
j_gene: TRBJ1-6
CDR3nt: TGCAGCGTTGAATTTACGAATTCACCCCTCCACTTT
CDR3aa: CSVEFTNSPLHF